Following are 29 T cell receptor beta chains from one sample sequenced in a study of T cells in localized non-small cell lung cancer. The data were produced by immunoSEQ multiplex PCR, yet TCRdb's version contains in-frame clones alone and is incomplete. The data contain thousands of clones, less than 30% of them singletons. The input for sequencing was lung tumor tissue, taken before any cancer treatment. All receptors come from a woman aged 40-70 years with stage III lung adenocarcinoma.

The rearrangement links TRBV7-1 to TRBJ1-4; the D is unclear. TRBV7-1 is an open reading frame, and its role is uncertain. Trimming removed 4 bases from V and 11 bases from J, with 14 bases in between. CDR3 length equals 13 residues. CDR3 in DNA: TGTGCCAGCAGCTTACTCCGGGATGGGAAACTGTTTTTT. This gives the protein CASSLLRDGKLFF.

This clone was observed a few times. For the CDR3, the DNA is TGTGCCAGCGCAGGGGGAGGGTACGAGCAGTACTTC. This encodes CASAGGGYEQYF. The rearrangement links TRBV25-1 to TRBJ2-7, with D possibly being TRBD1 or TRBD2 (7 bases each). V was clipped by 8 bases and J by 4 bases, with 12 bases between them. The CDR3 contains 12 residues. Germline V gene lookup returns CDR1 MGHDK and CDR2 SYGVNS.

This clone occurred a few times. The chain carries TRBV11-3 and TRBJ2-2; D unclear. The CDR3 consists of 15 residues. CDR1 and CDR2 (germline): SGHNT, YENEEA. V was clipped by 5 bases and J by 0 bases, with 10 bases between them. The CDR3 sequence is CASSQRLANTGELFF. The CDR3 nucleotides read TGTGCCAGCAGCCAACGACTGGCGAACACCGGGGAGCTGTTTTTT.

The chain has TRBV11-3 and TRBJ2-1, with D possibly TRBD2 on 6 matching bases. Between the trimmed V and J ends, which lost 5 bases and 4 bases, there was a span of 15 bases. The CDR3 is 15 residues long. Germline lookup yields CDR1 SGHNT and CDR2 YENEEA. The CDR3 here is CASSPPGLGYNEQFF. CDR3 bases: TGTGCCAGCAGCCCGCCGGGACTGGGATACAATGAGCAGTTCTTC.

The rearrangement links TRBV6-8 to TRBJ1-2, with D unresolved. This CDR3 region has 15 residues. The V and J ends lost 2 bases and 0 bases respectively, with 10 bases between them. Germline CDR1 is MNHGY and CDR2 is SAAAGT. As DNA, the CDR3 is TGTGCCAGCAGTTACCTGGGGAATCCTAACTATGGCTACACCTTC. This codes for CASSYLGNPNYGYTF.

This chain's CDR3 is CASSLDGGRYEQYF. The CDR3 region has the DNA TGTGCCAGCAGCTTAGATGGCGGGAGGTACGAGCAGTACTTC. The chain combines TRBV11-3 with TRBJ2-7, with TRBD2 identical over 8 bases. Trimming cost V 0 bases and J 4 bases; bases outside gene matches: 2. The CDR3 covers 14 residues. Germline V gene lookup returns CDR1 SGHNT and CDR2 YENEEA. The variable domain in full, with the rest retrieved from reference TRBV11-3 and TRBJ2-7, is EAGVVQSPRYKIIEKKQPVAFWCNPISGHNTLYWYLQNLGQGPELLIRYENEEAVDDSQLPKDRFSAERLKGVDSTLKIQPAELGDSAVYLCASSLDGGRYEQYFGPGTRLTVT.

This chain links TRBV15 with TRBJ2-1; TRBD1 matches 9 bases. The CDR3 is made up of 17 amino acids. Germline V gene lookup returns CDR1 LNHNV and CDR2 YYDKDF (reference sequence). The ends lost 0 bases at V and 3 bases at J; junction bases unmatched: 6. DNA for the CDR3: TGTGCCACCAGCAGAGAGGGGGACAGGGCCCTCTACAATGAGCAGTTCTTC. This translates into CATSREGDRALYNEQFF.

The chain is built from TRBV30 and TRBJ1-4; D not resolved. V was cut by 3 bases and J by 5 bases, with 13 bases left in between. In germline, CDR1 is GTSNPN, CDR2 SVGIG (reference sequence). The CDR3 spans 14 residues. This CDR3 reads CAWSPGILNEKLFF. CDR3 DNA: TGTGCCTGGAGCCCCGGGATTCTGAATGAAAAACTGTTTTTT.

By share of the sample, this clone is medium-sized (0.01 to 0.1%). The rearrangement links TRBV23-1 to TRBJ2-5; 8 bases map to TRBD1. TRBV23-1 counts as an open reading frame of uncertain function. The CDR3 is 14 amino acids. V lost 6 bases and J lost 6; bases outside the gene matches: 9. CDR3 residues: CASSQDRGLKTQYF. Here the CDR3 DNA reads TGCGCCAGCAGCCAAGACAGGGGTCTGAAGACCCAGTACTTC.

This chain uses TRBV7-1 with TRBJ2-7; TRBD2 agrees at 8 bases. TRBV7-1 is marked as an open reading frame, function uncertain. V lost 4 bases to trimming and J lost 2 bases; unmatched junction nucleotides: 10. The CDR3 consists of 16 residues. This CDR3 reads CASSLISGAITYEQYF. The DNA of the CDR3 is TGTGCCAGCAGCTTAATTAGCGGGGCGATTACCTACGAGCAGTACTTC.

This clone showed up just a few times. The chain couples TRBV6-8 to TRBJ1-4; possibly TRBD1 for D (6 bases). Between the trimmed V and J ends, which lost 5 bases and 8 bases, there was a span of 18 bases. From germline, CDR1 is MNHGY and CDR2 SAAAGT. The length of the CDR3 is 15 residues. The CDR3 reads CASSGQGKGGEKLFF. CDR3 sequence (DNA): TGTGCCAGCAGTGGTCAGGGAAAGGGGGGAGAAAAACTGTTTTTT.

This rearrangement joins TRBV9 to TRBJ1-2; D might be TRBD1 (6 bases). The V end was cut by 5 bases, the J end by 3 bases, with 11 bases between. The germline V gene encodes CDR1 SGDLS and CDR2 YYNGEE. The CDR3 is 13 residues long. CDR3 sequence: CASRVWTDYGYTF. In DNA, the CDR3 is TGTGCCAGCAGAGTTTGGACAGACTATGGCTACACCTTC.

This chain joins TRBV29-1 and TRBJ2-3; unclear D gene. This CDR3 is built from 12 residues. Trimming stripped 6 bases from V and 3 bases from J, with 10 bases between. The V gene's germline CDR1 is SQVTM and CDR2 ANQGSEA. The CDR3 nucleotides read TGCAGCGTCCGGCTACAGACAGATACGCAGTATTTT. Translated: CSVRLQTDTQYF.

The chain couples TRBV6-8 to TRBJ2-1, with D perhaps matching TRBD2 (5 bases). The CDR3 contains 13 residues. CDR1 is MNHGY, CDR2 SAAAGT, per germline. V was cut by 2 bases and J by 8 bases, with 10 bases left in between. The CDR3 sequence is CASSYTGRDEQFF. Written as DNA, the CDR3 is TGTGCCAGCAGTTACACGGGGAGAGATGAGCAGTTCTTC.

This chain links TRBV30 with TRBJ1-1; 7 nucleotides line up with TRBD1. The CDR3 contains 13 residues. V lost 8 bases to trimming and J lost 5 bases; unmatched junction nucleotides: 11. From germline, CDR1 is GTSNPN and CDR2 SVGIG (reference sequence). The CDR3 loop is CAGEGGASTEAFF. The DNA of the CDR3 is TGTGCCGGGGAAGGGGGCGCGAGTACTGAAGCTTTCTTT.

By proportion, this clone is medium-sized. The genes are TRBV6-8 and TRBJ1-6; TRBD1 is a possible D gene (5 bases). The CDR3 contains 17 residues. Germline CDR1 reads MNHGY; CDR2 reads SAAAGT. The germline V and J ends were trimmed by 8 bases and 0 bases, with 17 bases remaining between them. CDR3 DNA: TGTGCCAGCGGTACTAAGGGGACCAGCTCCTATAATTCACCCCTCCACTTT. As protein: CASGTKGTSSYNSPLHF.

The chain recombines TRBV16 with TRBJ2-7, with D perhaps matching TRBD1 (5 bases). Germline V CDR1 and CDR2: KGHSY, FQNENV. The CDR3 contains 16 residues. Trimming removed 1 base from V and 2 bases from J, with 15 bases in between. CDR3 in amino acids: CASSQLKVGHTYEQYF. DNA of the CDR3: TGTGCCAGCAGCCAATTGAAGGTGGGGCACACCTACGAGCAGTACTTC.

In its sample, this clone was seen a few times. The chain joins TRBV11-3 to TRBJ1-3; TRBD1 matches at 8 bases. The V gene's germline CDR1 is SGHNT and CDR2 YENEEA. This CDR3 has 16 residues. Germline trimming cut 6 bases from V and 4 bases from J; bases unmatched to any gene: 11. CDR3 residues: CASSFPLGQGGNTIYF. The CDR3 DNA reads TGTGCCAGCAGTTTCCCCCTCGGACAGGGAGGAAACACCATATATTTT. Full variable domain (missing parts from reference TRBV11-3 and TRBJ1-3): EAGVVQSPRYKIIEKKQPVAFWCNPISGHNTLYWYLQNLGQGPELLIRYENEEAVDDSQLPKDRFSAERLKGVDSTLKIQPAELGDSAVYLCASSFPLGQGGNTIYFGEGSWLTVV.

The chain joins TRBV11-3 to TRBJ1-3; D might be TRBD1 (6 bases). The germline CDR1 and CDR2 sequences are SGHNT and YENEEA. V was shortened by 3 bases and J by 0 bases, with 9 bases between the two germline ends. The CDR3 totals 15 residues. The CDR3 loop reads CASSLGANSGNTIYF. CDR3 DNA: TGTGCCAGCAGCTTGGGGGCGAACTCTGGAAACACCATATATTTT. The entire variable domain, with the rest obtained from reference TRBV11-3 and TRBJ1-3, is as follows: EAGVVQSPRYKIIEKKQPVAFWCNPISGHNTLYWYLQNLGQGPELLIRYENEEAVDDSQLPKDRFSAERLKGVDSTLKIQPAELGDSAVYLCASSLGANSGNTIYFGEGSWLTVV.

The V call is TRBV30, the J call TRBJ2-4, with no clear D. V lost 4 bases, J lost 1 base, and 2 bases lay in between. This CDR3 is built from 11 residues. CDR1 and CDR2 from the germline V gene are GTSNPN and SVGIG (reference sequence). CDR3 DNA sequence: TGTGCCTGGAATGCCAAAAACATTCAGTACTTC. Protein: CAWNAKNIQYF.

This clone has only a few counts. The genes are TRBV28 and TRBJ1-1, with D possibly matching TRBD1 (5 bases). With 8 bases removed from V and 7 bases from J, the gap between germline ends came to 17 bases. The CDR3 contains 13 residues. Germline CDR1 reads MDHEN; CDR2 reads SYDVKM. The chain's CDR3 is CASRPGLDLEAFF. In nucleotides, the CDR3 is TGTGCCAGCCGCCCGGGACTGGACCTTGAAGCTTTCTTT.

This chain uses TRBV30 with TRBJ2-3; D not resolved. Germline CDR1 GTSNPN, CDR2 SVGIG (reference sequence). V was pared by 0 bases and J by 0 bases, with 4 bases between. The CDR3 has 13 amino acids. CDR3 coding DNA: TGTGCCTGGAGTGTGCTCAGCACAGATACGCAGTATTTT. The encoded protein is CAWSVLSTDTQYF.

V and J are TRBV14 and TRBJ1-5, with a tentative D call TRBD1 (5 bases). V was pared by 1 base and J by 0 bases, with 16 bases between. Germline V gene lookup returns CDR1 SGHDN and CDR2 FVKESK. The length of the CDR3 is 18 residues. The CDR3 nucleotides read TGTGCCAGCAGCCAAGTAGGTAGGGACGCTTATAGCAATCAGCCCCAGCATTTT. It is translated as CASSQVGRDAYSNQPQHF.

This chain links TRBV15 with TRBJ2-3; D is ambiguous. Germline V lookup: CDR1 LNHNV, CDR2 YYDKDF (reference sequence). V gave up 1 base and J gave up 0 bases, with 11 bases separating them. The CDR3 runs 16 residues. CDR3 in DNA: TGTGCCACCAGCAGAGGGGCTTTTGGTAGCACAGATACGCAGTATTTT. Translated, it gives CATSRGAFGSTDTQYF.

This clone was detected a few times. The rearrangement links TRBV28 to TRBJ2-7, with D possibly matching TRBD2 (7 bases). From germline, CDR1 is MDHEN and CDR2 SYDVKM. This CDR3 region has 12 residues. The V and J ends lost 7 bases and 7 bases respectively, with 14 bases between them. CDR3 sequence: CASTPGGLEQYF. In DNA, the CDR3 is TGTGCCAGCACCCCCGGGGGGCTGGAGCAGTACTTC. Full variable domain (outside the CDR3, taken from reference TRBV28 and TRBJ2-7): DVKVTQSSRYLVKRTGEKVFLECVQDMDHENMFWYRQDPGLGLRLIYFSYDVKMKEKGDIPEGYSVSREKKERFSLILESASTNQTSMYLCASTPGGLEQYFGPGTRLTVT.

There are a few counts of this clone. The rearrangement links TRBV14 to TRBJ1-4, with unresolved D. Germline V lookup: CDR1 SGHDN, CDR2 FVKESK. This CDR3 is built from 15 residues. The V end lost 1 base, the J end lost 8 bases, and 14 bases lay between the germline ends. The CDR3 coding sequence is TGTGCCAGCAGCCAAGGTTGGAGGGTAGGCGAAAAACTGTTTTTT. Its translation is CASSQGWRVGEKLFF.

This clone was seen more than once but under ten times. Here the CDR3 reads CAWSVLGPGEKLFF. The DNA for the CDR3 is TGTGCCTGGAGTGTACTCGGGCCGGGTGAAAAACTGTTTTTT. This chain uses TRBV30 with TRBJ1-4; D is unresolved. Per the germline V gene, CDR1 is GTSNPN and CDR2 is SVGIG (reference sequence). The CDR3 totals 14 residues. Trimming stripped 0 bases from V and 7 bases from J, with 12 bases between.

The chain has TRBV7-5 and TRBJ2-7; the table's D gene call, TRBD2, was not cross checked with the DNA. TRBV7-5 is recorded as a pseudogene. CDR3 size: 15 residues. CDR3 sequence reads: CASSEDTSGDYEQYF. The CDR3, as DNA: TGTGCCAGCAGCGAAGATACTAGCGGTGACTACGAGCAGTACTTC.

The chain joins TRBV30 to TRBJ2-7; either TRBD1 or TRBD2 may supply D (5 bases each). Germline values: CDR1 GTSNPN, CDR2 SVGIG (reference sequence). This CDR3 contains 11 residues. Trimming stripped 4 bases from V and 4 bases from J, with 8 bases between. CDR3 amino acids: CAWMGPYEQYF. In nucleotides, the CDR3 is TGTGCCTGGATGGGACCGTACGAGCAGTACTTC.